These 14 T cell receptor beta chains originate from one sample sequenced in a study of T cell responses to AZD1222 COVID-19 vaccine. Measured with immunoSEQ multiplex PCR; TCRdb has only the in-frame clones, and not every one. This table has 250,000 to 300,000 clones, around 93% appearing once. Source: peripheral blood, taken 28 days after the second AZD1222 dose. Receptors were obtained from an adult who received the AZD1222 COVID-19 vaccine.

The chain has TRBV11-2 and TRBJ2-7, with 7 bases aligning to TRBD2. Germline assignment: CDR1 SGHAT and CDR2 FQNNGV. The CDR3 spans 19 residues. V shed 1 base and J 0 bases; nucleotides not matched to a gene: 15. The CDR3 reads CASSLVPVVTGGSSYEQYF. The CDR3, as DNA: TGTGCCAGCAGCTTAGTACCCGTAGTGACGGGAGGCAGCTCCTACGAGCAGTACTTC. Complete variable domain (other parts from reference TRBV11-2 and TRBJ2-7): EAGVAQSPRYKIIEKRQSVAFWCNPISGHATLYWYQQILGQGPKLLIQFQNNGVVDDSQLPKDRFSAERLKGVDSTLKIQPAKLEDSAVYLCASSLVPVVTGGSSYEQYFGPGTRLTVT.

The gene calls are TRBV29-1 and TRBJ1-1; a weak D match, TRBD1 (6 bases). Per germline, CDR1 SQVTM and CDR2 ANQGSEA. Trimming removed 6 bases at V and 2 bases at J, with 10 bases between. CDR3 length: 12 amino acids. DNA for the CDR3: TGCAGCGTGGGGACACATAACACTGAAGCTTTCTTT. Its protein is CSVGTHNTEAFF.

This clone was seen just once. The rearrangement links TRBV10-1 to TRBJ1-5; D possibly corresponds to TRBD1 (6 bases). This CDR3 comprises 15 residues. Looked up from germline, CDR1 is WNHNN and CDR2 is SYGVQD (reference sequence). Between the trimmed V and J ends, which lost 6 bases and 7 bases, there was a span of 19 bases. The CDR3 reads CASRTGTLLQQPQHF. The CDR3 DNA is TGCGCCAGCAGAACCGGGACACTCCTCCAACAGCCCCAGCATTTT.

The chain uses TRBV28 and TRBJ1-1; possibly TRBD1 for D (6 bases). The germline V and J ends were trimmed by 5 bases and 0 bases, with 19 bases remaining between them. The CDR3 totals 17 residues. Germline V gives CDR1 MDHEN, CDR2 SYDVKM. For the CDR3, the DNA is TGTGCCAGCAGTACGTCCCTGGGGGCAGGGTTGAACACTGAAGCTTTCTTT. It specifies CASSTSLGAGLNTEAFF.

The rearrangement joins TRBV28 to TRBJ2-5, with D possibly called TRBD1 or TRBD2 (5 bases each). Looked up from germline, CDR1 is MDHEN and CDR2 is SYDVKM. The ends were cut back, 3 bases at V and 4 bases at J, with 24 bases in the middle. This CDR3 region has 18 residues. CDR3 sequence (DNA): TGTGCCAGCAGTTTTCATTTCGGGTATCGGGACCTTATAGAGACCCAGTACTTC. This translates into CASSFHFGYRDLIETQYF.

The chain is built from TRBV28 and TRBJ1-5; perhaps TRBD1 as D (6 bases). V shed 5 bases and J shed 7 bases, with 15 bases lying between them. Germline assignment: CDR1 MDHEN and CDR2 SYDVKM. This CDR3 comprises 14 residues. The CDR3 bases are TGTGCCAGCAGTACTGGGACAAGCAGCCAGCCCCAGCATTTT. This gives the protein CASSTGTSSQPQHF.

The chain uses TRBV28 and TRBJ2-6, with a tentative D call TRBD1 (7 bases). Germline V CDR1 and CDR2: MDHEN, SYDVKM. This CDR3 spans 18 amino acids. Trimming pared 6 bases from V and 0 bases from J, leaving 18 bases between. DNA for the CDR3: TGTGCCAGCAGCCCCCCGGCAGGGGGAGGCTCTGGGGCCAACGTCCTGACTTTC. Translated: CASSPPAGGGSGANVLTF.

V gene TRBV28 combines with J gene TRBJ2-7; D not certain. Germline CDR1 MDHEN, CDR2 SYDVKM. This CDR3 has 13 amino acids. The germline V and J ends were trimmed by 3 bases and 0 bases, with 6 bases remaining between them. The CDR3 region has the DNA TGTGCCAGCAGTTTGGTTCCCTCCTACGAGCAGTACTTC. The encoded protein is CASSLVPSYEQYF.

This rearrangement joins TRBV19 to TRBJ1-1; D gene unclear. The CDR3 runs 13 residues. From germline, CDR1 is LNHDA and CDR2 SQIVND (reference sequence). V shed 2 bases and J shed 1 base, with 5 bases lying between them. CDR3 DNA: TGTGCCAGTAGTATAAGTCCGAACACTGAAGCTTTCTTT. Protein sequence: CASSISPNTEAFF.

This clone was seen once. The chain links TRBV18 to TRBJ2-7; D gene unclear. This CDR3 has 11 residues. V was shortened by 3 bases and J by 3 bases, with 3 bases between the two germline ends. Germline V CDR1 and CDR2: KGHSH, LQKENI. The DNA for the CDR3 is TGTGCCAGCTCACCGAACTACGAGCAGTACTTC. Encoded protein: CASSPNYEQYF.

The V and J genes are TRBV28 and TRBJ2-2, with D perhaps being TRBD1 or TRBD2 (5 bases each). With 6 bases removed from V and 6 bases from J, the gap between germline ends came to 11 bases. The germline V gene has CDR1 MDHEN and CDR2 SYDVKM. This CDR3 contains 13 residues. The CDR3 loop is CASRRGDAGELFF. For the CDR3, the DNA is TGTGCCAGCAGGAGGGGTGACGCCGGGGAGCTGTTTTTT.

This chain links TRBV28 with TRBJ2-1; 8 nucleotides align to TRBD2. CDR1 and CDR2 (germline): MDHEN, SYDVKM. This CDR3 is 18 amino acids long. Trimming cost V 5 bases and J 0 bases; bases outside gene matches: 12. CDR3 in DNA: TGTGCCAGCAGTCCACCGTGGGGGGCGGGGGGCTCCTACAATGAGCAGTTCTTC. Translating gives CASSPPWGAGGSYNEQFF.

The rearrangement links TRBV27 to TRBJ1-6; 9 bases line up with TRBD1. J was trimmed by 6 bases and V by 4 bases; bases with no gene match: 7. This CDR3 has 16 residues. Looked up from germline, CDR1 is MNHEY and CDR2 is SMNVEV (reference sequence). The CDR3 sequence: CASSSGTGRFNSPLHF. In DNA, the CDR3 is TGTGCCAGCAGTTCAGGGACAGGGAGATTTAATTCACCCCTCCACTTT.

This chain connects TRBV7-2 to TRBJ2-7; the match to TRBD2 covers 8 bases. The J segment lost 2 bases and the V segment lost 1 base, leaving 4 bases of the junction unmatched. Germline CDR1 and CDR2: SGHTA and FQGNSA. This CDR3 is built from 15 residues. The CDR3 loop is CASSLGTSGTYEQYF. The CDR3 region has the DNA TGTGCCAGCAGCTTAGGTACTAGCGGCACCTACGAGCAGTACTTC.